This T cell receptor (beta chain) appears in the sequencing data of a study of blood T cells in healthy people across ages. Study-level findings and limits: Not knowing donor CMV status may have confounded expanded clonotype changes.

Concerning this clonotype: Its antigen is unknown.

Combining a sample-barcoded 5' primer with a J-beta primer mix, a second PCR ran for about 7 to 11 cycles. Every sample gave at least 3 million paired-end reads containing CDR3. Each CDR3 protein gets one entry after TCRdb re-called the 5' RACE reads with MiXCR. The data hold approximately 940,000 distinct CDR3 sequences, with roughly 52% observed a single time. CDR1 is SGHTA and CDR2 is FQGNSA in the germline V gene. The CDR3 has 14 amino acids. Trimming shortened V by 5 bases and J by 10 bases, and 17 bases separated the two germline ends. Per individual sample, total RNA of at least 5.5 micrograms was extracted.

The rearrangement links TRBV7-2 to TRBJ1-4, with TRBD1 as a possible D gene (6 bases). Specimen: blood. This clonotype was obtained from a young man in good health. Here the CDR3 reads CASSLVQGEGKLFF. DNA of the CDR3: TGTGCCAGCAGCCTCGTACAGGGAGAGGGAAAACTGTTTTTT.